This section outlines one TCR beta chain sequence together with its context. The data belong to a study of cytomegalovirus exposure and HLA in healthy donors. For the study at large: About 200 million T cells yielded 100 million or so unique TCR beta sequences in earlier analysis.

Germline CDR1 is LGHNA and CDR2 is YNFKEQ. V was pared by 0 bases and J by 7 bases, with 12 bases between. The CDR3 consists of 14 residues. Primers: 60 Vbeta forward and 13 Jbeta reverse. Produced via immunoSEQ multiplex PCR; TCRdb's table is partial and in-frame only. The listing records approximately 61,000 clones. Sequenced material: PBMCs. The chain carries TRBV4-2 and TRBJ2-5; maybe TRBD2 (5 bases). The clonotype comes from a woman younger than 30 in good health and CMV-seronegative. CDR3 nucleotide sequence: TGTGCCAGCAGCCAAGATCTGAGGGAAGCGACCCAGTACTTC. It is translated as CASSQDLREATQYF.